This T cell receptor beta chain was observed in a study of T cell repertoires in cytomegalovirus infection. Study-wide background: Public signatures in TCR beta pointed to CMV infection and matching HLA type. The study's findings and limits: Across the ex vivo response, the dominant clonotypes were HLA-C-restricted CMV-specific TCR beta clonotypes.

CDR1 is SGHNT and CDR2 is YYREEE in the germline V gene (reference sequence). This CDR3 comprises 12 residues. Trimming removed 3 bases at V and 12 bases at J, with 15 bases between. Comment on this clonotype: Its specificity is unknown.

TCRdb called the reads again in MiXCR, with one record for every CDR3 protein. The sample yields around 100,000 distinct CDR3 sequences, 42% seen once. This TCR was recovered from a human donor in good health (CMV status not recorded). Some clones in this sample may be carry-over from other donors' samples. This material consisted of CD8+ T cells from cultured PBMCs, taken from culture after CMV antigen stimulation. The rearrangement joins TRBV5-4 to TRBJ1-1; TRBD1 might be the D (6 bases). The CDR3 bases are TGTGCCAGCAGCTCTACAGGGTTGACCCCTTTCTTT. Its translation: CASSSTGLTPFF.